These 3 T cell receptor beta chains came from one sample sequenced in a study of Graves' ophthalmopathy and Graves' hyperthyroidism. Amplified material comprised TCR beta CDR3 regions derived from RNA transcripts. Amplification began with first-round RT-PCR using HTBI primers, then second-round multiplex PCR was performed. TCRdb reanalysed the multiplex PCR reads using MiXCR and keeps one entry per CDR3 protein. The sample has 600,000 to 700,000 distinct CDR3 sequences, over 40% seen once. Sample: peripheral blood. These receptors came from an adult man with Graves' ophthalmopathy.

Remarks on this clonotype: This may stem from a read error, because a much larger clone lies one nucleotide away. The chain joins TRBV19 to TRBJ2-5, with 7 bases matching TRBD1. The CDR3 runs 15 residues. Germline V gene lookup returns CDR1 LNHDA and CDR2 SQIVND (reference sequence). The V and J ends lost 2 bases and 5 bases, in that order; junction bases with no gene match: 8. CDR3 bases: TGTGCCAGTAGTATACAAAGGACAGGTGGCGAGACCCAGTACTTC. Amino acids: CASSIQRTGGETQYF. The whole variable domain, filled in from reference TRBV19 and TRBJ2-5, reads DGGITQSPKYLFRKEGQNVTLSCEQNLNHDAMYWYRQDPGQGLRLIYYSQIVNDFQKGDIAEGYSVSREKKESFPLTVTSAQKNPTAFYLCASSIQRTGGETQYFGPGTRLLVL.

This sequence joins TRBV12-3 or TRBV12-4 and TRBJ2-5, with TRBD1 as a possible D gene (6 bases). CDR3 size: 17 residues. Between the trimmed V and J ends, which lost 3 bases and 1 base, there was a span of 18 bases. The CDR3 region has the DNA TGTGCCAGCAGTTTCAGGGGCGCCCATCTCCTCCAAGAGACCCAGTACTTC. Its translation is CASSFRGAHLLQETQYF.

The genes are TRBV25-1 and TRBJ1-3; TRBD1 aligns across 7 bases. J was trimmed by 3 bases and V by 5 bases; bases with no gene match: 7. CDR3 length equals 15 residues. Germline assignment: CDR1 MGHDK and CDR2 SYGVNS. The CDR3, as DNA: TGTGCCAGCAGTTATGATGGGACAGATGGAAACACCATATATTTT. Its translation: CASSYDGTDGNTIYF.